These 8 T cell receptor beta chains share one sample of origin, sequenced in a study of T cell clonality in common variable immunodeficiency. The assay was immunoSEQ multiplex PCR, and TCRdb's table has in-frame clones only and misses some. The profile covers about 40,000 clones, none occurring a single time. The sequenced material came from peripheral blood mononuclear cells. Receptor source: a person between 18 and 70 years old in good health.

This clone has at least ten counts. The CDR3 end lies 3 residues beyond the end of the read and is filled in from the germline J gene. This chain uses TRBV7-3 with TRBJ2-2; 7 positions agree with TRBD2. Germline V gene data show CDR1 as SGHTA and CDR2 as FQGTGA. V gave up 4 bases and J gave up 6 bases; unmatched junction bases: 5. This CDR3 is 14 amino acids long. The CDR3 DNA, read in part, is TGTGCCAGCAGCTCCCGGGGGAGGGCCGGGGAG. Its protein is CASSSRGRAGE. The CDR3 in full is CASSSRGRAGELFF. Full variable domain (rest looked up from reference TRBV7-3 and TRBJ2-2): GAGVSQTPSNKVTEKGKYVELRCDPISGHTALYWYRQSLGQGPEFLIYFQGTGAADDSGLPNDRFFAVRPEGSVSTLKIQRTERGDSAVYLCASSSRGRAGELFFGEGSRLTVL.

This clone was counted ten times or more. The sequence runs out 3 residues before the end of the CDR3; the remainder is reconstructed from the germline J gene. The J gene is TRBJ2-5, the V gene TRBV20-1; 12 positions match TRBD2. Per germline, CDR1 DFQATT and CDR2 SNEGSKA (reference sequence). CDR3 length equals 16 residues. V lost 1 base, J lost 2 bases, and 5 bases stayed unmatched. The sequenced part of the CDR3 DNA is TGCAGTGCTAGAGTGGGGACTAGCGGGCTTCAAGAGACC. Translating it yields CSARVGTSGLQET. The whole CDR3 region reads CSARVGTSGLQETQYF.

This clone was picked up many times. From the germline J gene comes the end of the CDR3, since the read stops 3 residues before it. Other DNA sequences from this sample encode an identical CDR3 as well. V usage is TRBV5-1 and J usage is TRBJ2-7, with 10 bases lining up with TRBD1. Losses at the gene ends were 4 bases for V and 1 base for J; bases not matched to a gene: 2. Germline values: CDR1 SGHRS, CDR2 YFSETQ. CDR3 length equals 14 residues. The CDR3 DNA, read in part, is TGCGCCAGCAGCCCGGGACAGGGGTCCTACGAG. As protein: CASSPGQGSYE. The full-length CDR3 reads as CASSPGQGSYEQYF.

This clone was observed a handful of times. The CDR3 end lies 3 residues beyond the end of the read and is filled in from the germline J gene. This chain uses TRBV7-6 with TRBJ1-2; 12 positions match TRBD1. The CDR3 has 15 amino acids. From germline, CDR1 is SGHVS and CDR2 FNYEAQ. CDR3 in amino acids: CASSTGTGGTYDYTF. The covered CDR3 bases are TGTGCCAGCAGCACAGGGACAGGGGGCACTTACGAC. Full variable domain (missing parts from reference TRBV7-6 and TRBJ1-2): GAGVSQSPRYKVTKRGQDVALRCDPISGHVSLYWYRQALGQGPEFLTYFNYEAQQDKSGLPNDRFSAERPEGSISTLTIQRTEQRDSAMYRCASSTGTGGTYDYTFGSGTRLTVV.

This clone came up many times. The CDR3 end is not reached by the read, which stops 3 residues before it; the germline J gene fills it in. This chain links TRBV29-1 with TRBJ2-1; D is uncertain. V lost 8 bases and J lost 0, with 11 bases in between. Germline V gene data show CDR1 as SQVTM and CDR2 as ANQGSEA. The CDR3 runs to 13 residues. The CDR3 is CSYYLGSYNEQFF. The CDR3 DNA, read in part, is TGCAGCTACTATTTAGGCTCCTACAATGAG.

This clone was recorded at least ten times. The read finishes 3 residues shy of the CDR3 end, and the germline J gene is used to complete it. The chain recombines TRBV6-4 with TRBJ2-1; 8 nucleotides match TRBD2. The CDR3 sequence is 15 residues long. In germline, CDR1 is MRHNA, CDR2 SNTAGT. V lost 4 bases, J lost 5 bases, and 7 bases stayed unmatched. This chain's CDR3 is CASSVLAGSHNEQFF. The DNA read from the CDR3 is TGTGCCAGCAGTGTCCTAGCGGGTAGCCACAATGAG.

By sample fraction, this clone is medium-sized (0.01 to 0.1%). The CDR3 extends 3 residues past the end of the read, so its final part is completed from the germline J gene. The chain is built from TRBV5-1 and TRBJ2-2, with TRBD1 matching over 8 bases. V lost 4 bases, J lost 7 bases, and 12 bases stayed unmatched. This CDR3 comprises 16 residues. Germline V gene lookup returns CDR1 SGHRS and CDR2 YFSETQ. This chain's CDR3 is CASSHNSGGIGGELFF. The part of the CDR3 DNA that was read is TGCGCCAGCAGCCATAACTCAGGGGGCATCGGCGGGGAG.

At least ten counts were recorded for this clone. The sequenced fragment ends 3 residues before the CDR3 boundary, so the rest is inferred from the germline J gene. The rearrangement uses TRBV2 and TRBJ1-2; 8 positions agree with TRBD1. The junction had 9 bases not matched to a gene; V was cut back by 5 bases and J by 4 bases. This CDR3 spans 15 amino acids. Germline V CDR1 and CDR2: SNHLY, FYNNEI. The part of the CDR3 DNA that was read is TGTGCCAGCAGTAATTCACAGGGGGGAGGCTATGGC. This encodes CASSNSQGGGYG. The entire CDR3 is CASSNSQGGGYGYTF.